This T cell receptor beta chain was sequenced during a study of T cell responses to AZD1222 COVID-19 vaccine. Looking at the study overall: Timing groups of about 4 and about 12 weeks for second doses were pooled.

Broader study findings: The study found vaccine-associated CD4 TCRs spanning spike, dominant at 160-218 and 743-854. The study identified only a handful of AZD1222 recipients as seropositive at baseline. It should be noted that donors were predominantly white British and more often female, and clonal diversity was possibly underestimated.

On this clone: Antigen specificity is unknown.

The assay was immunoSEQ multiplex PCR, and TCRdb's table has in-frame clones only and misses some. Of 150,000 or so clones detected, more than 85% appear once; the ten largest clones hold about 1.5%. The clonotype was recovered from an adult in good health. This material consisted of peripheral blood, taken on day 0 of AZD1222 vaccination.

CDR3 loop: CASSDIRDRYQPQHF. Here the CDR3 DNA reads TGTGCCAGTAGCGACATCCGGGACAGATATCAGCCCCAGCATTTT. This chain links TRBV19 with TRBJ1-5, with TRBD1 identical over 7 bases. Germline V gene sequence: CDR1 LNHDA, CDR2 SQIVND (reference sequence). V was clipped by 6 bases and J by 5 bases; unmatched bases: 10. The CDR3 runs to 15 residues.